Presented here are 5 T cell receptor beta chains from one specimen sequenced in a study of type 1 and type 2 diabetes patients. PCR was run on genomic DNA. A primer set of 30 forward and 13 reverse primers amplified the CDR3. TCRdb reprocessed the multiplex PCR reads with MiXCR, giving one entry per CDR3 protein. The sample contains 250,000 or so distinct CDR3 sequences, around 47% of which appear only once. The sequencing sample was made of peripheral blood mononuclear cells (PBMCs). These receptors all come from a man younger than 30 with type 2 diabetes.

The rearrangement links TRBV27 to TRBJ2-1; tentative D call: TRBD2 (5 bases). V lost 8 bases to trimming and J lost 9 bases, with 11 bases between them. CDR3 length: 11 amino acids. Germline-derived CDR1 and CDR2 are MNHEY and SMNVEV (reference sequence). The CDR3 here is CASERGLEQFF. The DNA for the CDR3 is TGTGCCAGCGAAAGAGGGCTTGAGCAGTTCTTC.

This clonotype has more than one count but fewer than ten. The V call is TRBV27, the J call TRBJ1-6; D call uncertain. The V end lost 6 bases, the J end lost 7 bases, and 16 bases lay between the germline ends. Germline loops: CDR1 MNHEY, CDR2 SMNVEV (reference sequence). CDR3 length: 15 residues. For the CDR3, the DNA is TGTGCCAGCAGACGGGGAACTAGCAGCAATTCACCCCTCCACTTT. Protein product: CASRRGTSSNSPLHF.

Remarks on this clonotype: Its ends do not fully match the called genes, so a read error is possible. CDR3 loop: CASSLGEDRLKYGQYF. CDR3 nucleotides: TGTGCCAGCAGCTTGGGAGAGGACAGACTAAAATACGGGCAGTACTTC. This chain uses TRBV7-2 with TRBJ2-7, with D perhaps matching TRBD1 (6 bases). The CDR3 spans 16 residues. The V gene's germline CDR1 is SGHTA and CDR2 FQGNSA.

This chain joins TRBV6-1 and TRBJ2-7; D may correspond to TRBD1 or TRBD2 (5 bases each). The V and J ends lost 2 bases and 2 bases respectively, with 10 bases between them. Germline-derived CDR1 and CDR2 are MNHNS and SASEGT. There are 14 residues in the CDR3. CDR3 region: CASSEMGVTYEQYF. The CDR3 region has the DNA TGTGCCAGCAGTGAAATGGGGGTAACCTACGAGCAGTACTTC.

The chain carries TRBV2 and TRBJ2-4; 13 bases align to TRBD2. J was trimmed by 5 bases and V by 7 bases; bases with no gene match: 8. The CDR3 covers 16 residues. From germline, CDR1 is SNHLY and CDR2 FYNNEI. CDR3 bases: TGTGCCAGCACGCCCCTCGGACTAGCGGGAGAAAACATTCAGTACTTC. As protein: CASTPLGLAGENIQYF.